Given below is one T cell receptor beta chain in context. These data are taken from a study of radiation and T cells in renal cell carcinoma. Turning to the study itself: Nephrectomy followed 15 Gy stereotactic body radiation by 4 weeks.

In germline, CDR1 is MNHEY, CDR2 SMNVEV (reference sequence). The V gene end was trimmed by 4 bases and the J gene end by 4 bases; junction bases not matched to a gene: 7. The CDR3 has 15 amino acids. TCRdb's table, derived via immunoSEQ multiplex PCR, lists solely in-frame clones and lacks some. The profile covers roughly 120,000 clones, with 81% appearing a single time and approximately 2% taken by the ten largest. Time point indicated: blood 2 weeks post-SBRT. This sample's treatment: 15 Gy SBRT to primary tumor, nephrectomy 4 weeks later. This renal cell carcinoma was of the clear cell type. This clonotype was obtained from a woman in her sixties with renal cell carcinoma. The J gene is TRBJ2-7, the V gene TRBV27, with TRBD1 identical over 10 bases. The specimen was blood, collected from a patient whose treatment included radiotherapy and nephrectomy. CDR3 sequence reads: CASSSSTGGLYEQYF. The CDR3 DNA sequence: TGTGCCAGCAGTTCCTCGACAGGGGGCTTATACGAGCAGTACTTC.